These 25 T cell receptor beta chains were all obtained from the same sample, sequenced in a study of blood T cell repertoires in COVID-19. Profiled with immunoSEQ multiplex PCR; TCRdb holds only in-frame clones, not every one. This table has about 310,000 clones, around 90% appearing once. What was sequenced was peripheral blood. These receptors were obtained from a woman in her thirties or forties with COVID-19, enrolled during active disease.

This clone was seen only once. The V and J genes are TRBV27 and TRBJ2-5; possibly TRBD1 for D (5 bases). The CDR3 consists of 14 residues. Germline V lookup: CDR1 MNHEY, CDR2 SMNVEV (reference sequence). V was shortened by 2 bases and J by 5 bases, with 12 bases between the two germline ends. CDR3 DNA: TGTGCCAGCAGTTTAAACCCGCCAGGGGAGACCCAGTACTTC. Translating gives CASSLNPPGETQYF.

The chain is built from TRBV28 and TRBJ2-6; TRBD1 might be the D (5 bases). Germline V gene lookup returns CDR1 MDHEN and CDR2 SYDVKM. The CDR3 covers 17 residues. Trimming cost V 5 bases and J 0 bases, with 14 bases left between them. This chain's CDR3 is CASSPTALSSGANVLTF. The DNA for the CDR3 is TGTGCCAGCAGTCCGACAGCGTTGAGCTCTGGGGCCAACGTCCTGACTTTC.

The chain recombines TRBV28 with TRBJ1-2; 8 bases agree with TRBD1. Germline-derived CDR1 and CDR2 are MDHEN and SYDVKM. The CDR3 is 12 residues long. V gave up 6 bases and J gave up 6 bases; unmatched junction bases: 3. The CDR3 sequence: CASSSGGDGYTF. The DNA of the CDR3 is TGTGCCAGCAGCTCAGGGGGCGATGGCTACACCTTC.

The J gene is TRBJ1-2, the V gene TRBV30; D not resolved. The CDR3 spans 14 residues. V shed 3 bases and J shed 8 bases, with 19 bases lying between them. CDR1 and CDR2 (germline): GTSNPN, SVGIG (reference sequence). CDR3 region: CAWRGAGRNGGYTF. Written as DNA, the CDR3 is TGTGCCTGGAGGGGCGCGGGCCGAAACGGCGGCTACACCTTC.

The chain has TRBV6-5 and TRBJ1-2, with D perhaps TRBD1 (5 bases). The CDR3 covers 13 residues. V dropped 6 bases and J dropped 8 bases, with 16 bases sitting between them. CDR1 and CDR2 (germline): MNHEY, SVGAGI. The CDR3 spells CASSGTTNNGYTF. DNA of the CDR3: TGTGCCAGCAGCGGGACTACTAACAACGGCTACACCTTC.

The V gene is TRBV5-8, the J gene TRBJ2-1; TRBD2 agrees at 10 bases. CDR1 is SGHTS and CDR2 is YDEGEE in the germline V gene. Trimming removed 4 bases from V and 7 bases from J; junction bases left unmatched: 5. The length of the CDR3 is 14 residues. The DNA of the CDR3 is TGTGCCAGCAGCGGTAGCGGGGGGCGAAATGAGCAGTTCTTC. It yields the protein CASSGSGGRNEQFF.

The gene calls are TRBV11-2 and TRBJ2-2; 9 positions agree with TRBD1. The germline V gene encodes CDR1 SGHAT and CDR2 FQNNGV. The J segment lost 5 bases and the V segment lost 2 bases, leaving 3 bases of the junction unmatched. The CDR3 is 15 amino acids. The CDR3 region has the DNA TGTGCCAGCAGCTTAACGGGACAGGGAACCGGGGAGCTGTTTTTT. It codes for CASSLTGQGTGELFF.

The chain joins TRBV6-5 to TRBJ1-5, with 10 bases lining up with TRBD1. Germline V gene lookup returns CDR1 MNHEY and CDR2 SVGAGI. With V trimmed by 5 bases and J by 4 bases, 2 bases remained unmatched. This CDR3 is built from 14 residues. The DNA for the CDR3 is TGTGCCAGCAGTCCGGGACAGGGGAATCAGCCCCAGCATTTT. This sequence encodes CASSPGQGNQPQHF.

This sequence joins TRBV28 and TRBJ1-2, with D possibly matching TRBD1 (6 bases). CDR3 size: 13 residues. Trimming removed 6 bases at V and 4 bases at J, with 12 bases between. The germline V gene encodes CDR1 MDHEN and CDR2 SYDVKM. CDR3 sequence reads: CASRVTGIYGYTF. CDR3 nucleotide sequence: TGTGCCAGCAGGGTCACAGGGATCTATGGCTACACCTTC.

The chain joins TRBV27 to TRBJ2-2; 8 nucleotides align to TRBD2. The germline V gene encodes CDR1 MNHEY and CDR2 SMNVEV (reference sequence). This CDR3 region has 17 residues. Germline trimming cut 0 bases from V and 7 bases from J; bases unmatched to any gene: 10. The CDR3, as DNA: TGTGCCAGCAGTTTATCGTCGGGGGGGCTGAAGGACGGGGAGCTGTTTTTT. Protein: CASSLSSGGLKDGELFF.

This chain connects TRBV19 to TRBJ1-2; 10 nucleotides align to TRBD1. The germline gives CDR1 LNHDA, CDR2 SQIVND (reference sequence). V trimming: 4 bases; J trimming: 4 bases; junction bases outside the gene matches: 6. The CDR3 runs to 15 residues. The DNA of the CDR3 is TGTGCCAGTAGTAAGCGGGACAGGGGCTCCTATGGCTACACCTTC. It translates to CASSKRDRGSYGYTF.

The gene calls are TRBV5-4 and TRBJ2-6, with D perhaps matching TRBD1 (7 bases). Germline CDR1 is SGHNT and CDR2 is YYREEE (reference sequence). This CDR3 is 17 amino acids long. V lost 0 bases and J 2 bases, leaving 12 bases between the germline ends. The CDR3 sequence is CASSLDAGGTGANVLTF. The CDR3 DNA reads TGTGCCAGCAGCTTGGACGCAGGGGGGACTGGGGCCAACGTCCTGACTTTC.

The V call is TRBV15, the J call TRBJ1-2; D not resolved. Per germline, CDR1 LNHNV and CDR2 YYDKDF (reference sequence). The V end was cut by 3 bases, the J end by 4 bases, with 15 bases between. The CDR3 loop spans 15 amino acids. The CDR3 sequence is CATSSPPPGSYGYTF. As DNA, the CDR3 is TGTGCCACCAGCAGCCCCCCCCCGGGAAGCTATGGCTACACCTTC.

V gene TRBV7-2 combines with J gene TRBJ1-6; D is unclear. Trimming left V 1 base short and J 3 bases short, with 7 bases between. The CDR3 is made up of 15 amino acids. Germline V gene lookup returns CDR1 SGHTA and CDR2 FQGNSA. The CDR3 protein is CASSLESFYNSPLHF. The CDR3, as DNA: TGTGCCAGCAGCTTAGAAAGCTTCTATAATTCACCCCTCCACTTT. Variable domain in full (rest from reference TRBV7-2 and TRBJ1-6): GAGVSQSPSNKVTEKGKDVELRCDPISGHTALYWYRQSLGQGLEFLIYFQGNSAPDKSGLPSDRFSAERTGGSVSTLTIQRTQQEDSAVYLCASSLESFYNSPLHFGNGTRLTVT.

The chain employs TRBV7-9 and TRBJ1-1; D remains ambiguous. The length of the CDR3 is 13 residues. The germline CDR1 and CDR2 sequences are SEHNR and FQNEAQ (reference sequence). With 5 bases removed from V and 5 bases from J, the gap between germline ends came to 12 bases. CDR3 DNA: TGTGCCAGCAGCGTCCCGGGGAGGACTGAAGCTTTCTTT. Encoded protein: CASSVPGRTEAFF.

V is TRBV6-5 and J is TRBJ2-7, with a weak D call TRBD2 (6 bases). The CDR3 extends over 16 amino acids. Germline CDR1 and CDR2: MNHEY and SVGAGI. The germline V and J ends were trimmed by 2 bases and 0 bases, with 14 bases remaining between them. The CDR3 is CASSYSAGHSSYEQYF. CDR3 nucleotide sequence: TGTGCCAGCAGTTACAGTGCGGGGCACAGCTCCTACGAGCAGTACTTC.

The table lists this clone with a few counts. This chain connects TRBV4-3 to TRBJ2-1; TRBD2 agrees at 8 bases. CDR1 is LGHNA and CDR2 is YSLEER in the germline V gene. This CDR3 comprises 18 residues. The trim removed 5 bases at V and 0 bases at J, leaving 12 bases unmatched. Here the CDR3 reads CASSLTSGADYSYNEQFF. In DNA form, the CDR3 reads TGCGCCAGCAGCTTAACTAGCGGAGCTGATTACTCCTACAATGAGCAGTTCTTC.

The chain recombines TRBV29-1 with TRBJ2-1; a possible D gene is TRBD1 (6 bases). Per the germline V gene, CDR1 is SQVTM and CDR2 is ANQGSEA. Trimming took 7 bases from V and 9 from J, leaving 22 bases between them. The CDR3 extends over 14 amino acids. The CDR3 DNA reads TGCAGCGGCCAAACAGGGATGGCGTTTGGTGAGCAGTTCTTC. Translating gives CSGQTGMAFGEQFF.

This clone appeared a few times. This rearrangement joins TRBV10-3 to TRBJ1-1; 9 nucleotides match TRBD1. The germline CDR1 and CDR2 sequences are ENHRY and SYGVKD. This CDR3 contains 17 residues. The J segment lost 0 bases and the V segment lost 0 bases, leaving 5 bases of the junction unmatched. CDR3 DNA: TGTGCCATCAGTGAGTCGTTTACAGGGGGCCTGAACACTGAAGCTTTCTTT. Its protein product is CAISESFTGGLNTEAFF.

This clone appeared a single time. This chain links TRBV7-3 with TRBJ1-1, with D uncertain. The ends were cut back, 1 base at V and 1 base at J, with 7 bases in the middle. CDR1 is SGHTA, CDR2 FQGTGA, per germline. The CDR3 has 14 residues. CDR3 sequence: CASSLIAGNTEAFF. DNA of the CDR3: TGTGCCAGCAGCTTAATCGCAGGGAACACTGAAGCTTTCTTT. Based on the CDR3 plus reference TRBV7-3 and TRBJ1-1, the full variable domain is GAGVSQTPSNKVTEKGKYVELRCDPISGHTALYWYRQSLGQGPEFLIYFQGTGAADDSGLPNDRFFAVRPEGSVSTLKIQRTERGDSAVYLCASSLIAGNTEAFFGQGTRLTVV.

The genes are TRBV9 and TRBJ2-7, with D maybe TRBD1 (5 bases). The CDR3 is 15 residues long. V was pared by 0 bases and J by 1 base, with 11 bases between. Germline V gene data show CDR1 as SGDLS and CDR2 as YYNGEE. CDR3 sequence: CASSVEPGQSYEQYF. The DNA for the CDR3 is TGTGCCAGCAGCGTAGAGCCAGGGCAGTCCTACGAGCAGTACTTC.

This chain connects TRBV5-1 to TRBJ1-5; D is perhaps TRBD1 (5 bases). Trimming pared 0 bases from V and 2 bases from J, leaving 21 bases between. Germline lookup yields CDR1 SGHRS and CDR2 YFSETQ. The CDR3 is made up of 19 amino acids. The CDR3 is CASSLGGAGDSLGNQPQHF. In DNA, the CDR3 is TGCGCCAGCAGCTTGGGTGGAGCGGGGGACTCTTTGGGCAATCAGCCCCAGCATTTT.

J is TRBJ1-1 and V is TRBV7-2, with a weak D call TRBD1 (5 bases). This CDR3 has 15 residues. V was trimmed by 3 bases and J by 5 bases, leaving 16 bases between them. Germline CDR1 and CDR2: SGHTA and FQGNSA. The CDR3 region is CASSLGLIVRTEAFF. In nucleotides, the CDR3 is TGTGCCAGCAGCTTGGGGCTGATAGTACGGACTGAAGCTTTCTTT.

As to this clone: Other DNA sequences in the same sample also yield this CDR3. The chain employs TRBV12-3 or TRBV12-4 and TRBJ1-5; D may be TRBD1 (5 bases). The V end lost 6 bases, the J end lost 7 bases, and 10 bases lay between the germline ends. There are 12 residues in the CDR3. The CDR3 sequence: CASSPRGQPQHF. The CDR3 DNA is TGTGCCAGCAGCCCCCGGGGGCAGCCCCAGCATTTT.

In this sample, this clone turned up once. The gene calls are TRBV15 and TRBJ1-5; D is unclear. Germline values: CDR1 LNHNV, CDR2 YYDKDF (reference sequence). This CDR3 has 15 amino acids. Deletions cut 0 bases from V and 4 bases from J, with 10 bases between. CDR3 region: CATSREYGPNQPQHF. In nucleotides, the CDR3 is TGTGCCACCAGCAGAGAATACGGTCCTAATCAGCCCCAGCATTTT.